This T cell receptor beta chain was sequenced for a study of cytomegalovirus exposure and HLA in healthy donors (dated by TCRdb to 2015 to 2018). As for the study more broadly: In an earlier analysis of about 560 of the donors, approximately 260 Gb of sequence data and some 100 million unique TCR beta sequences from roughly 180 million T cells were reported. Around 330 gigabases of sequencing data and approximately 91 million unique TCR sequences made up an early release that covered 640 HLA-typed donors. Of the roughly 390 genotyped donors, 75% to 85% were placed in the genetic ancestry cluster associated with self-reported Caucasian donors. The study aimed to test whether signatures of past pathogen exposure could be identified by cataloging public T cell receptors. The T cell repertoires of under 750 subjects were profiled by immunosequencing and related to cytomegalovirus serostatus. Along with the approximately 600-subject first cohort, a separate validation cohort of over a hundred different subjects was used. To predict cytomegalovirus infection status, the study combined high-throughput TCR immunosequencing, statistical association of individual TCRs with disease status, and machine learning. A later analysis re-examined previously published TCR beta repertoires from about 700 donors and added high-resolution HLA genotyping to investigate patterns of TCR occurrence. Rather than drawing on any new phenotypic data, the later analysis identified candidate immune exposures from TCR beta sequences and the way those sequences occurred across donors. An earlier analysis of around 580 of the donors used high-throughput TCR beta sequencing to judge whether each TCR beta V gene segment behaved as functional or pseudogenic. Alongside the repertoire data, information on donor age, sex, ethnicity and CMV serostatus was compiled. A later genetic analysis took genome-wide SNP genotypes for 398 of the 666 donors and used that subset as a discovery cohort. All discovery cohort repertoires had been generated using a single sequencing platform. HLA typing covered class I and class II loci at four-digit resolution. The number of typed donors differed by locus: about 629-640 for A, B, C, DRB1 and DQB1; 500 to 550 for DQA1; around 610 for DPA1; and roughly 450 for DPB1. Several DR-DQ haplotypes were handled as single units for association and clustering, since linkage in the cohort was strong. Among a few hundred genotyped donors of the cohort, an average of 235,054 unique TCR beta nucleotide sequences were sequenced per donor, around 20% of them non-productive. Points the paper makes about the study in general: Broadly in line with IMGT annotations, most TCR beta V segments showed up in productive rearrangements about 87% or about 30% of the time in an earlier analysis of approximately 600 of the donors. Strong co-occurrence of HLA alleles, especially DR and DQ, made assigning TCR associations to individual alleles difficult. A later analysis found that TCR association rates varied across HLA loci, with DRB1 alleles showing the most associated TCRs and HLA-C alleles the fewest. It was suggested by the authors that the approach could potentially be generalized to other disease states and immunological phenotypes. A further reported finding was that TCR beta sequences accurately predicted the HLA-A and HLA-B alleles for most subjects in the first cohort. Because HLA typing was unavailable for some donors at each locus, only the typed subset was used in association tests. A later analysis reported that several top co-occurrence clusters appeared linked to parvovirus B19, influenza, CMV and Epstein-Barr virus. In vitro tests confirmed that a few of the cytomegalovirus-associated TCR beta chains recognize cytomegalovirus antigens. The 87-base-pair reads could not distinguish some IMGT-functional V segments, including TRBV6-2 and TRBV6-3, so those segments were excluded. A later genetic analysis reported fewer N-insertions in productive TCRs among donors in an Asian-associated ancestry cluster than the roughly 700-donor mean. The cohort was sequenced for TCR beta chains only, and without alpha or paired-chain data the features that could be detected were limited. An association between a missense DCLRE1C variant and V-gene and J-gene trimming of TCR beta chains was found in a later genetic analysis and replicated in an independent cohort. CMV serostatus was the only immune exposure information available for the cohort. A cluster of highly shared sequence variants was judged likely to be a technical artifact of the sequencing pipeline. Most CMV-associated TCR beta chains appeared to be HLA-restricted in a later analysis, and the HLA associations seemed to be driven largely by CMV exposure. A later analysis associated 15,000 or so TCR beta sequences with specific HLA alleles at a false discovery rate of 0.05. Correlated functional status among segregating V segments might reflect linkage disequilibrium, but an unknown experimental factor could not be ruled out. The earlier analysis of 450 to 700 of the donors excluded around 17 rarely observed V segments, including chromosome 9 orphons, because counts were too low. Across donors, most TCR sequences were observed very rarely, whereas some public TCRs were present in many individuals. The study gave a list of about 150 TCR beta chains associated with cytomegalovirus. Sequencing depth was assumed to be roughly uniform across donors in the presence/absence analyses, though that assumption may not hold. In a later analysis, HLA-associated TCR beta chains showed more clonal expansion and lower generation probabilities than non-associated chains that were equally common. The classifier was reported to diagnose cytomegalovirus status with high specificity and sensitivity in both the original and validation cohorts.

The method behind the library was the immunoSEQ multiplex PCR assay. For the multiplex PCR, a mixture combining 60 forward primers for TCR Vbeta segments and 13 reverse primers for TCR Jbeta segments was used. A multiplex PCR assay on genomic DNA amplified the CDR3 region of rearranged TCR beta genes. The Illumina HiSeq System was used to sequence the amplified TCR beta libraries as 87-base-pair reads. Regarding the original processing steps: In a later analysis, tens of millions of unique TCR beta chains were counted across the roughly 700 repertoires, and roughly 11 million of these chains were shared by at least two donors. Raw reads were error-corrected and collapsed into unique sequences with a nearest-neighbor algorithm that merged closely related sequences to remove PCR and sequencing errors. To assign V, D and J gene segments, CDR3 sequences were aligned to IMGT reference sequences. For a sequence to be retained, a match of at least six nucleotides was required to both a V gene segment and a J gene segment. A rearrangement was called productive if the CDR3 had no stop codons and remained in frame with V and J, and every other rearrangement was called non-productive. CDR3 was defined by IMGT convention, running from the second conserved V-encoded cysteine to the conserved J-encoded phenylalanine. The earlier analysis of some 540 of the donors excluded any sequence lacking an unambiguous match to a single V gene segment. In an earlier analysis of approximately 610 of the donors, V segments were called functional above 56.7% productive rearrangements and were called segregating when the between-donor standard deviation exceeded 5%. A statistical classification framework was built to diagnose cytomegalovirus status from the catalog of TCR beta chain sequences. In a later analysis, TCR nucleotide sequences were compared against IMGT/GENE-DB human TR gene sequences so that V and J genes could be assigned. In a later analysis, CDR3 sequences and most-parsimonious VDJ recombination scenarios were assigned using the TCRdist pipeline. In a later analysis, every TCR beta chain was defined by the combination of its CDR3 amino acid sequence and its V-gene family, and reads without a unique V-gene family were dropped. In a later analysis, some 600 highly shared, low-generation-probability nucleotide sequences were removed to address suspected cross-contamination and a sequencing artifact. A later analysis calculated a clonal expansion index for each public chain from normalized within-repertoire ranks of inferred template counts. In a later analysis, generation probabilities were computed with a VDJ recombination model fitted to out-of-frame rearrangements, and the resulting probabilities were checked against IGoR. In a later analysis, TCR-TCR, TCR-HLA and TCR-CMV co-occurrence was scored with hypergeometric tests, and a repertoire-size bias correction was applied to TCR pairs. A later analysis estimated false discovery rates by permuting HLA or CMV assignments 20 times. In a later analysis, co-occurring TCRs were grouped with DBSCAN, and TCRdist sequence similarity was added when clustering was performed within HLA-allele-positive subsets. For co-occurrence clustering, repertoires with fewer than 30,000 or more than 120,000 public chains were excluded, along with 5 or 6 repertoires with anomalous nucleotide sharing. The table comes from immuneACCESS by way of TCRdb, which keeps in-frame sequences with V and J called. Part of the clones is missing from these tables; in studies checked, under half for an unresolved V gene and the rest for unknown reasons. Clone size and the V and J calls come from that table; the DNA yielded D and trimming. In this sample the table shows 130,000 or so clones, 60% to 85% of which occur a single time. The ten largest account for approximately 1.6% of the sample.

The CDR3 holds 14 amino acids from the cysteine to the phenylalanine. CDR3 DNA is the only sequence kept; it has 42 bases, read in frame from the first base. As encoded in the germline V gene, CDR1 is MNHEY while CDR2 is SVGAGI. The cohort consisted of 600 to 750 healthy bone marrow donors. At the time of sampling, all cohort members were nominally healthy, though unrecorded immune exposures were likely present. The donor was CMV seronegative and was included in the group of under 450 seronegative cohort members. Every donor gave a peripheral blood sample, and the peripheral blood mononuclear cells from that sample were used for TCR beta sequencing. Genomic DNA was extracted from the blood cell samples with the Qiagen DNeasy Blood Extraction Kit. Remarks on this clone: The target of this receptor is not known. No per-base quality is available; no much larger clone lies one base away.

The receptor was isolated from a young woman in good health and CMV-seronegative. Source material: PBMCs. Recombination linked TRBV6-5 to TRBJ2-5, with 7 middle bases fitting TRBD2. The J call is uncertain, as TRBJ2-7 better fits the DNA end. The CDR3 protein: CASRIGGRGYEQYF. The bases read TGTGCCAGCAGAATCGGCGGGAGAGGCTACGAGCAGTACTTC.